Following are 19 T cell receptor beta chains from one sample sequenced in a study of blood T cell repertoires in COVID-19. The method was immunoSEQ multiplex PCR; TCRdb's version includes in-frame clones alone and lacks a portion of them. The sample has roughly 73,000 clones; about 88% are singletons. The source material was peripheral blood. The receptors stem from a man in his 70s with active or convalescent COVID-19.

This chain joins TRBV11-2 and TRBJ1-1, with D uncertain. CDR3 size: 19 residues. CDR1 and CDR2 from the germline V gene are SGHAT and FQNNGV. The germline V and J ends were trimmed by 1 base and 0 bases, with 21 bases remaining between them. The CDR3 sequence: CASSLAIKLRIELNTEAFF. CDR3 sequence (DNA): TGTGCCAGCAGCTTAGCAATAAAGCTTCGAATAGAGCTGAACACTGAAGCTTTCTTT.

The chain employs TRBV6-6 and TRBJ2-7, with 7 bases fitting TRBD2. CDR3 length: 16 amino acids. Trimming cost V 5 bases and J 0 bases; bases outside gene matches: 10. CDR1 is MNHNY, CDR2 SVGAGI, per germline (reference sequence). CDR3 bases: TGTGCCAGCAGTCTCCGCGGAGCGGGGTACTCCTACGAGCAGTACTTC. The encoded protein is CASSLRGAGYSYEQYF.

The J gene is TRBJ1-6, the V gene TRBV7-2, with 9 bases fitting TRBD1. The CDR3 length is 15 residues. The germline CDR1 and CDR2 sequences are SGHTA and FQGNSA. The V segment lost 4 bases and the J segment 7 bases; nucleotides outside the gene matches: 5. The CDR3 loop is CASSSGQGRNSPLHF. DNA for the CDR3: TGTGCCAGCAGCTCAGGACAGGGGCGCAATTCACCCCTCCACTTT.

This CDR3 reads CASSYDRGPSSGANVLTF. Written as DNA, the CDR3 is TGTGCCAGCAGTTATGACAGGGGGCCTAGCTCTGGGGCCAACGTCCTGACTTTC. The V call is TRBV28, the J call TRBJ2-6; TRBD1 aligns across 10 bases. The trim removed 4 bases at V and 0 bases at J, leaving 6 bases unmatched. Germline V CDR1 and CDR2: MDHEN, SYDVKM. CDR3 length equals 18 residues.

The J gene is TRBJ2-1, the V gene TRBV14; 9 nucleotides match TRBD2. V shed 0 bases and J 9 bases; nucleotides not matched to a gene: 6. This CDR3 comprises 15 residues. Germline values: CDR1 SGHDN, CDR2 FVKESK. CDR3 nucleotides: TGTGCCAGCAGCCAAGAACCTAGCGGGATGTCTGAGCAGTTCTTC. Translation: CASSQEPSGMSEQFF.

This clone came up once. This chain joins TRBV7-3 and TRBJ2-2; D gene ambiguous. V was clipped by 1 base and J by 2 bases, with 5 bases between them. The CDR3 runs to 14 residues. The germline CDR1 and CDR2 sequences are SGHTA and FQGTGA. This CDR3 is CASSLISNTGELFF. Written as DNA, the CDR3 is TGTGCCAGCAGCTTAATTAGTAACACCGGGGAGCTGTTTTTT.

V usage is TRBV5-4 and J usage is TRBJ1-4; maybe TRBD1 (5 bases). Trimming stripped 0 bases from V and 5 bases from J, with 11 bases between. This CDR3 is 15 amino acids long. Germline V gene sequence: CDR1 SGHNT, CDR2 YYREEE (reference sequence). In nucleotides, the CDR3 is TGTGCCAGCAGCTTGGCAACAGGCGAAAATGAAAAACTGTTTTTT. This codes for CASSLATGENEKLFF.

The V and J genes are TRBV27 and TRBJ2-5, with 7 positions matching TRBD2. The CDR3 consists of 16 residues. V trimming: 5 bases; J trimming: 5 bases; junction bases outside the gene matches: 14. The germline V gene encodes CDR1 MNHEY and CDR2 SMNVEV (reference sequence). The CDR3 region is CASSPASGWRLETQYF. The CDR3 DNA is TGTGCCAGCAGTCCAGCTAGCGGTTGGAGGCTGGAGACCCAGTACTTC.

The CDR3 loop reads CASSQTSRHGMGYTF. CDR3 sequence (DNA): TGTGCCAGCAGCCAAACCTCGCGACATGGAATGGGCTACACCTTC. This chain uses TRBV4-2 with TRBJ1-2; D gene ambiguous. The CDR3 length is 15 residues. V lost 2 bases to trimming and J lost 8 bases, with 18 bases between them. Germline V gene data show CDR1 as LGHNA and CDR2 as YNFKEQ.

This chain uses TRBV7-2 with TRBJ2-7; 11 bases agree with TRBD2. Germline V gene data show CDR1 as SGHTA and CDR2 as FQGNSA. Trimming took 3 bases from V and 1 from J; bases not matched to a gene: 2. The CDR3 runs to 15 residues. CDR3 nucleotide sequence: TGTGCCAGCAGCTTCTCTAGCGGGGGGTCCTACGAGCAGTACTTC. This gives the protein CASSFSSGGSYEQYF.

The CDR3 is CASSRTSGSTAGELFF. The CDR3, as DNA: TGTGCCAGCAGCCGGACTAGCGGGAGTACCGCCGGGGAGCTGTTTTTT. This chain links TRBV7-9 with TRBJ2-2; 13 bases line up with TRBD2. V shed 5 bases, J shed 6 bases, and the junction held 6 bases outside the gene matches. The length of the CDR3 is 16 residues. Germline lookup yields CDR1 SEHNR and CDR2 FQNEAQ (reference sequence).

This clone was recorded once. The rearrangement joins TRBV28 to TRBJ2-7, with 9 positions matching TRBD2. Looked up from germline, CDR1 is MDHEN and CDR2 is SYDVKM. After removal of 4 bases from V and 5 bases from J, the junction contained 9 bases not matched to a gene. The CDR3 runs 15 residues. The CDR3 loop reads CASSSASGKFHEQYF. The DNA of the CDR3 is TGTGCCAGCAGTTCGGCTAGCGGGAAGTTCCACGAGCAGTACTTC.

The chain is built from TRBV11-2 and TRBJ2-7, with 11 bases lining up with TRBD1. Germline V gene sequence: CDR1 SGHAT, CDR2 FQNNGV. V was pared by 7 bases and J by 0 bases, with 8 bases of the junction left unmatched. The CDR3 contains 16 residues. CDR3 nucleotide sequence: TGTGCCAGCACCGCAATCGGGACAGGGGGCTCCTACGAGCAGTACTTC. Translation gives CASTAIGTGGSYEQYF.

CDR3 nucleotide sequence: TGTGCCAGCTCACCCTCAACAGGGGGCGTTTACGAGCAGTACTTC. Its translation is CASSPSTGGVYEQYF. V and J are TRBV18 and TRBJ2-7; TRBD1 agrees at 9 bases. J gave up 4 bases and V 3 bases, and 7 bases lay outside the gene matches. The CDR3 covers 15 residues. CDR1 KGHSH and CDR2 LQKENI come from the germline V gene.

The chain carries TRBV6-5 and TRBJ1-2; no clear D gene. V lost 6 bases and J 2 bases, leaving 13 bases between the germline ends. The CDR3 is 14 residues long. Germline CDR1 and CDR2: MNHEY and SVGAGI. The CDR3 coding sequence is TGTGCCAGCAGCCTCTTGGTCGGGAACTATGGCTACACCTTC. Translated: CASSLLVGNYGYTF.

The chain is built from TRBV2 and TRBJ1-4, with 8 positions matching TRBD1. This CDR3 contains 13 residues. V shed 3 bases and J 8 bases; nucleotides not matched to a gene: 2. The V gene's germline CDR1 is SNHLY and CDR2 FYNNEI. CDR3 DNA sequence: TGTGCCAGCAGTGACACAGGGGGAGAAAAACTGTTTTTT. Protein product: CASSDTGGEKLFF.

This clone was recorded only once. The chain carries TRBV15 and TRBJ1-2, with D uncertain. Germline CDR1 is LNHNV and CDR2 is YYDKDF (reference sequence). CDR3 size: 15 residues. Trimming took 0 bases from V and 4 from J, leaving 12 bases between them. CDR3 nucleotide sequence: TGTGCCACCAGCAGAGATCAGAGGGTTAGCTATGGCTACACCTTC. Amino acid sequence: CATSRDQRVSYGYTF. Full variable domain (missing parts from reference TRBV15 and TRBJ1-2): DAMVIQNPRYQVTQFGKPVTLSCSQTLNHNVMYWYQQKSSQAPKLLFHYYDKDFNNEADTPDNFQSRRPNTSFCFLDIRSPGLGDTAMYLCATSRDQRVSYGYTFGSGTRLTVV.

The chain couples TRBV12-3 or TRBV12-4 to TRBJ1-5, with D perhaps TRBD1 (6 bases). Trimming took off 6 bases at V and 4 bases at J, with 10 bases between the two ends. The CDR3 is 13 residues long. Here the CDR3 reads CASSRTVNQPQHF. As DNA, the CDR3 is TGTGCCAGCAGCCGGACAGTAAATCAGCCCCAGCATTTT.

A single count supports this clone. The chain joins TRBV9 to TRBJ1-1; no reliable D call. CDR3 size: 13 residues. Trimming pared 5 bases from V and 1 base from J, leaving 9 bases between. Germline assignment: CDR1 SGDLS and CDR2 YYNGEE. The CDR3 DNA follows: TGTGCCAGCAGGCTAGACCCGAACACTGAAGCTTTCTTT. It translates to CASRLDPNTEAFF.